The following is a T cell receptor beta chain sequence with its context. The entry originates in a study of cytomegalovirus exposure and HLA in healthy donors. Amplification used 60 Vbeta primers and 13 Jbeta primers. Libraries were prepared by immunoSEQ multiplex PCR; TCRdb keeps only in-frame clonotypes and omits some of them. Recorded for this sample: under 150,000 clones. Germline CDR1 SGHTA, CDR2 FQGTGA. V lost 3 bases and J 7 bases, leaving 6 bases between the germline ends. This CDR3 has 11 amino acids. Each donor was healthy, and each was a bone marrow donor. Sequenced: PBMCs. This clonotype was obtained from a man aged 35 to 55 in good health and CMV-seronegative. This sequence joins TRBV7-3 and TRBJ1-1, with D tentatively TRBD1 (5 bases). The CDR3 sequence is CASSLGGEAFF. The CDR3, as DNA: TGTGCCAGCAGCTTGGGGGGTGAAGCTTTCTTT. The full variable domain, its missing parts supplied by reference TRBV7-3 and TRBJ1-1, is GAGVSQTPSNKVTEKGKYVELRCDPISGHTALYWYRQSLGQGPEFLIYFQGTGAADDSGLPNDRFFAVRPEGSVSTLKIQRTERGDSAVYLCASSLGGEAFFGQGTRLTVV.